Listed here are 25 T cell receptor beta chains from one sample, sequenced in a study of chemoradiotherapy in HPV16-positive cancers. The data were produced by immunoSEQ multiplex PCR, yet TCRdb's version contains in-frame clones alone and is incomplete. The table records tens of thousands of clones, about nine tenths of them present only once. Material: blood, obtained from a patient who underwent chemoradiotherapy. These receptors all stem from a human donor with HPV-associated anogenital cancer.

The chain carries TRBV19 and TRBJ2-6; 7 positions match TRBD1. This CDR3 has 16 amino acids. CDR1 is LNHDA and CDR2 is SQIVND in the germline V gene (reference sequence). V lost 2 bases, J lost 4 bases, and 5 bases stayed unmatched. For the CDR3, the DNA is TGTGCCAGTAGTATAACAGGGGCGGCGGGGGCCAACGTCCTGACTTTC. It yields the protein CASSITGAAGANVLTF.

The chain recombines TRBV7-9 with TRBJ2-7, with unresolved D. The CDR3 is 15 residues long. Germline CDR1 reads SEHNR; CDR2 reads FQNEAQ (reference sequence). Between the trimmed V and J ends, which lost 2 bases and 0 bases, there was a span of 11 bases. This CDR3 is CASSLSEEYSYEQYF. For the CDR3, the DNA is TGTGCCAGCAGCTTATCTGAGGAATACTCCTACGAGCAGTACTTC.

A word on this clone: Other DNA sequences from this sample encode an identical CDR3 as well. This chain links TRBV5-1 with TRBJ1-1, with 7 bases aligning to TRBD1. This CDR3 is built from 14 residues. The V segment lost 4 bases and the J segment 1 base; nucleotides outside the gene matches: 4. Per the germline V gene, CDR1 is SGHRS and CDR2 is YFSETQ. CDR3 bases: TGCGCCAGCAGCGAAGGGGGCGCGAACACTGAAGCTTTCTTT. It encodes CASSEGGANTEAFF.

The J gene is TRBJ1-1, the V gene TRBV7-9, with TRBD1 matching over 8 bases. Germline V gives CDR1 SEHNR, CDR2 FQNEAQ (reference sequence). This CDR3 has 16 residues. With 5 bases clipped from V and 3 bases from J, the junction kept 11 bases outside the gene matches. CDR3 DNA sequence: TGTGCCAGCAGCCCCGGACAGGGCATAAGGTACACTGAAGCTTTCTTT. Amino acids: CASSPGQGIRYTEAFF.

The V gene is TRBV4-3, the J gene TRBJ1-5, with D unclear. The CDR3 covers 13 residues. The V end was cut by 0 bases, the J end by 5 bases, with 5 bases between. Germline V CDR1 and CDR2: LGHNA, YSLEER. Here the CDR3 reads CASSQDKDQPQHF. In nucleotides, the CDR3 is TGCGCCAGCAGCCAAGACAAGGATCAGCCCCAGCATTTT.

The sample holds a few counts of this clone. This chain connects TRBV10-3 to TRBJ1-2; no clear D. This CDR3 comprises 11 residues. Trimming cost V 4 bases and J 9 bases, with 9 bases left between them. Germline V gives CDR1 ENHRY, CDR2 SYGVKD. This CDR3 is CAISALGSYTF. The CDR3 DNA reads TGTGCCATCAGTGCGTTAGGGAGCTACACCTTC.

The CDR3, as DNA: TGCGCCAGCAGCCCACTAGCGGGAGGGCCTGAGCAGTTCTTC. Protein sequence: CASSPLAGGPEQFF. The chain links TRBV4-1 to TRBJ2-1, with 13 bases matching TRBD2. This CDR3 is 14 amino acids long. Germline CDR1 MGHRA, CDR2 YSYEKL. Trimming cost V 4 bases and J 9 bases; bases outside gene matches: 3.

This clone came up once. The chain recombines TRBV18 with TRBJ2-2; D may be TRBD1 (5 bases). V lost 3 bases and J lost 4, with 12 bases in between. The germline V gene encodes CDR1 KGHSH and CDR2 LQKENI. The CDR3 has 15 residues. The CDR3 loop is CASSPQGPSTGELFF. For the CDR3, the DNA is TGTGCCAGCTCACCGCAGGGTCCATCCACCGGGGAGCTGTTTTTT.

The gene calls are TRBV6-1 and TRBJ2-3, with D unclear. This CDR3 region has 13 residues. The germline V gene encodes CDR1 MNHNS and CDR2 SASEGT. V gave up 6 bases and J gave up 6 bases, with 13 bases separating them. DNA of the CDR3: TGTGCCAGCAGATACAACCTAGACGATACGCAGTATTTT. Translation: CASRYNLDDTQYF.

In this sample, this clone turned up a few times. The chain combines TRBV30 with TRBJ2-7, with D tentatively TRBD2 (7 bases). CDR1 GTSNPN and CDR2 SVGIG come from the germline V gene (reference sequence). The CDR3 spans 13 residues. V gave up 3 bases and J gave up 4 bases, with 13 bases separating them. The CDR3 DNA follows: TGTGCCTGGAGCGCGGGGGCTTTTTACGAGCAGTACTTC. Translation gives CAWSAGAFYEQYF.

This sequence joins TRBV19 and TRBJ1-6; D is undetermined. This CDR3 is built from 13 residues. With 7 bases removed from V and 8 bases from J, the gap between germline ends came to 12 bases. Germline loops: CDR1 LNHDA, CDR2 SQIVND (reference sequence). CDR3 DNA sequence: TGTGCCAGTACCAGTCTCACGGATTCACCCCTCCACTTT. This translates into CASTSLTDSPLHF.

V gene TRBV6-5 combines with J gene TRBJ1-3, with D perhaps matching TRBD1 (5 bases). Trimming took 2 bases from V and 3 from J, leaving 8 bases between them. Germline V gene lookup returns CDR1 MNHEY and CDR2 SVGAGI. The CDR3 totals 14 residues. CDR3: CASSYGGDGNTIYF. CDR3 DNA: TGTGCCAGCAGTTACGGGGGGGATGGAAACACCATATATTTT.

The chain carries TRBV7-9 and TRBJ1-6; no firm D call. Germline V gene sequence: CDR1 SEHNR, CDR2 FQNEAQ (reference sequence). V was trimmed by 1 base and J by 11 bases, leaving 9 bases between them. This CDR3 spans 13 amino acids. DNA of the CDR3: TGTGCCAGCAGCTTAGAGGGCGGTACACCCCTCCACTTT. Translation: CASSLEGGTPLHF.

This clone was seen just once. The V call is TRBV2, the J call TRBJ2-4; 9 bases are a match to TRBD1. The CDR3 is made up of 12 amino acids. The germline V gene encodes CDR1 SNHLY and CDR2 FYNNEI. After removal of 6 bases from V and 6 bases from J, the junction contained 0 bases not matched to a gene. The CDR3 region has the DNA TGTGCCAGCAGGGGACAGGGAAACATTCAGTACTTC. Its translation: CASRGQGNIQYF. The full variable domain, with the rest looked up from reference TRBV2 and TRBJ2-4, is EPEVTQTPSHQVTQMGQEVILRCVPISNHLYFYWYRQILGQKVEFLVSFYNNEISEKSEIFDDQFSVERPDGSNFTLKIRSTKLEDSAMYFCASRGQGNIQYFGAGTRLSVL.

The chain uses TRBV2 and TRBJ2-3; 13 bases align to TRBD2. This CDR3 is 17 amino acids long. Germline CDR1 and CDR2: SNHLY and FYNNEI. The V gene end was trimmed by 8 bases and the J gene end by 2 bases; junction bases not matched to a gene: 10. CDR3 DNA sequence: TGTGCCAGCGCCGGACTAGCGGGGGCCAAACCCACAGATACGCAGTATTTT. Translating gives CASAGLAGAKPTDTQYF.

The chain uses TRBV9 and TRBJ2-1, with 12 bases fitting TRBD2. The CDR3 is 15 amino acids. The germline V gene has CDR1 SGDLS and CDR2 YYNGEE. Trimming removed 4 bases from V and 4 bases from J; junction bases left unmatched: 3. Written as DNA, the CDR3 is TGTGCCAGCAGCATCGGGACTAGCGGGTACAATGAGCAGTTCTTC. Protein product: CASSIGTSGYNEQFF.

CDR3 residues: CASRPGTGMSEQYF. CDR3 coding DNA: TGCGCCAGCAGACCCGGGACAGGGATGTCCGAGCAGTACTTC. J is TRBJ2-7 and V is TRBV5-1; 9 positions match TRBD1. Germline V CDR1 and CDR2: SGHRS, YFSETQ. Trimming at V came to 5 bases and at J to 6 bases, leaving 9 bases not matched to a gene. The CDR3 is 14 residues long.

The chain links TRBV7-3 to TRBJ2-2; 9 nucleotides match TRBD2. V trimming: 6 bases; J trimming: 4 bases; junction bases outside the gene matches: 12. Germline CDR1 SGHTA, CDR2 FQGTGA. This CDR3 contains 17 residues. The CDR3 nucleotides read TGTGCCAGCAGATTTCTTGGGGCGGGGGGGCGCACCGGGGAGCTGTTTTTT. Translated, it gives CASRFLGAGGRTGELFF.

The V gene is TRBV7-3, the J gene TRBJ2-3; D is uncertain. The CDR3 is 13 residues long. V was trimmed by 5 bases and J by 2 bases, leaving 8 bases between them. The germline gives CDR1 SGHTA, CDR2 FQGTGA. CDR3 bases: TGTGCCAGCAGCCCGACTGCCACAGATACGCAGTATTTT. It codes for CASSPTATDTQYF.

The V call is TRBV9, the J call TRBJ2-7; 7 bases align to TRBD1. V was clipped by 2 bases and J by 2 bases; unmatched bases: 7. Germline V gene lookup returns CDR1 SGDLS and CDR2 YYNGEE. CDR3 length: 15 residues. The CDR3 nucleotides read TGTGCCAGCAGCGTGACGACAGGGCCCACCTACGAGCAGTACTTC. As protein: CASSVTTGPTYEQYF.

The V call is TRBV5-1, the J call TRBJ1-4; TRBD1 might be the D (6 bases). Trimming cost V 0 bases and J 4 bases, with 7 bases left between them. CDR3 length equals 14 residues. In germline, CDR1 is SGHRS, CDR2 YFSETQ. The CDR3 DNA sequence: TGCGCCAGCAGCTTGGGGACAGATAATGAAAAACTGTTTTTT. Its protein product is CASSLGTDNEKLFF.

The J gene is TRBJ1-1, the V gene TRBV2; 7 bases map to TRBD1. The CDR3 length is 15 residues. V gave up 6 bases and J gave up 1 base; unmatched junction bases: 8. Germline V gene sequence: CDR1 SNHLY, CDR2 FYNNEI. CDR3 in DNA: TGTGCCAGCAGAGGCAGGGGGGGACGGAACACTGAAGCTTTCTTT. It translates to CASRGRGGRNTEAFF.

This chain connects TRBV7-9 to TRBJ1-2; no clear D. CDR3 length: 12 residues. Germline V CDR1 and CDR2: SEHNR, FQNEAQ (reference sequence). V lost 3 bases, J lost 4 bases, and 6 bases lay in between. CDR3 coding DNA: TGTGCCAGCAGCTTTGAAGGCTATGGCTACACCTTC. This translates into CASSFEGYGYTF.

The chain combines TRBV19 with TRBJ1-2; maybe TRBD1 (6 bases). Germline V CDR1 and CDR2: LNHDA, SQIVND (reference sequence). The CDR3 loop spans 14 amino acids. Trimming left V 5 bases short and J 5 bases short, with 15 bases between. The CDR3 protein is CASSHKYRDYGYTF. The CDR3 DNA reads TGTGCCAGTAGTCATAAATACAGGGATTATGGCTACACCTTC.

The chain uses TRBV7-8 and TRBJ2-7; 10 nucleotides align to TRBD1. V was clipped by 6 bases and J by 4 bases; unmatched bases: 12. CDR1 is SGHVS, CDR2 FQNEAQ, per germline. The CDR3 is made up of 16 amino acids. The CDR3 here is CASSQRQGAIDYEQYF. For the CDR3, the DNA is TGTGCCAGCAGTCAGAGACAGGGGGCGATAGATTACGAGCAGTACTTC. Together with reference TRBV7-8 and TRBJ2-7, the CDR3 gives the full variable domain: GAGVSQSPRYKVAKRGQDVALRCDPISGHVSLFWYQQALGQGPEFLTYFQNEAQLDKSGLPSDRFFAERPEGSVSTLKIQRTQQEDSAVYLCASSQRQGAIDYEQYFGPGTRLTVT.